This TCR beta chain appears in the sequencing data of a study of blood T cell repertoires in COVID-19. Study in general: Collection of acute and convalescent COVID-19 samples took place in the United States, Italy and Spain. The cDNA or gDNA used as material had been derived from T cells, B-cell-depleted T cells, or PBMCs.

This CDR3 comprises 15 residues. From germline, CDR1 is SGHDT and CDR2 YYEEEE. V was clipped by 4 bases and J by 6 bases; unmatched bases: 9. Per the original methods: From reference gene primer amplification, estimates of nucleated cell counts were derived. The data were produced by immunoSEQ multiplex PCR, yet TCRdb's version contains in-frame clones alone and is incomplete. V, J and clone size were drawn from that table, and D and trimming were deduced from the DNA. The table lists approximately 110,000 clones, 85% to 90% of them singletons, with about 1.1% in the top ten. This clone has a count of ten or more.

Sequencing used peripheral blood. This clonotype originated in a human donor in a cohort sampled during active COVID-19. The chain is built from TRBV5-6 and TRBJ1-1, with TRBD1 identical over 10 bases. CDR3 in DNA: TGTGCCAGCAGCCTAACCGGGACAGGGGAATCTGAAGCTTTCTTT. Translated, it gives CASSLTGTGESEAFF.